What follows are 14 T cell receptor beta chains derived from one specimen sequenced in a study of blood T cells in healthy people across ages. It was with a sample-barcoded 5' primer and a J-beta primer mix that a second PCR of about 6 to 12 cycles was run. From the 5' RACE reads, TCRdb called clonotypes with MiXCR, one entry per CDR3 protein. The table records a few hundred thousand distinct CDR3 sequences, approximately 47% of them present only once. The sample comprised blood. The receptors shown here come from a man aged 60 to 75 in good health.

This clonotype occurred many times. The chain recombines TRBV28 with TRBJ2-6; TRBD1 matches at 7 bases. The CDR3 consists of 17 residues. J was trimmed by 2 bases and V by 2 bases; bases with no gene match: 6. Germline values: CDR1 MDHEN, CDR2 SYDVKM. CDR3 DNA: TGTGCCAGCAGTTTAAGGGACAGTCGTACTGGGGCCAACGTCCTGACTTTC. Protein: CASSLRDSRTGANVLTF.

The chain employs TRBV5-1 and TRBJ2-1; maybe TRBD2 (5 bases). The CDR3 is 16 residues long. Per germline, CDR1 SGHRS and CDR2 YFSETQ. V dropped 5 bases and J dropped 4 bases, with 19 bases sitting between them. CDR3 nucleotides: TGCGCCAGCAGGTTGTTGTCGGACTCTTGGTACAATGAGCAGTTCTTC. This translates into CASRLLSDSWYNEQFF. The variable domain in full, completed from reference TRBV5-1 and TRBJ2-1, reads KAGVTQTPRYLIKTRGQQVTLSCSPISGHRSVSWYQQTPGQGLQFLFEYFSETQRNKGNFPGRFSGRQFSNSRSEMNVSTLELGDSALYLCASRLLSDSWYNEQFFGPGTRLTVL.

The chain joins TRBV5-8 to TRBJ2-7; D not resolved. V dropped 4 bases and J dropped 8 bases, with 13 bases sitting between them. CDR1 and CDR2 from the germline V gene are SGHTS and YDEGEE. CDR3 length equals 12 residues. The CDR3 loop reads CASSPTYDKQYF. The CDR3, as DNA: TGTGCCAGCAGCCCCACCTACGATAAGCAGTACTTC.

For this clonotype: The junction shows a germline mismatch at one end, possibly a read error. The chain joins TRBV7-7 to TRBJ2-5, with 7 bases lining up with TRBD1. The DNA end lines up better with TRBJ2-7; the J call may be wrong. CDR1 is SSHAT and CDR2 is FNYEAQ in the germline V gene (reference sequence). The CDR3 spans 13 residues. The CDR3 sequence is CASSLNRGNEQYF. The CDR3 bases are TGTGCTAGCAGCTTAAACAGGGGCAACGAGCAGTACTTC.

This clonotype was found once. The chain links TRBV3-1 to TRBJ1-1, with D maybe TRBD1 (5 bases). Germline lookup yields CDR1 LGHDT and CDR2 YNNKEL (reference sequence). This CDR3 comprises 14 residues. The germline V and J ends were trimmed by 4 bases and 7 bases, with 16 bases remaining between them. The CDR3, as DNA: TGTGCCAGCAGCCGCCGGGACGGAACAAATGAAGCTTTCTTT. It codes for CASSRRDGTNEAFF.

V and J are TRBV5-1 and TRBJ1-1, with D perhaps matching TRBD1 (6 bases). Deletions cut 0 bases from V and 3 bases from J, with 12 bases between. The CDR3 length is 15 residues. The germline gives CDR1 SGHRS, CDR2 YFSETQ. DNA for the CDR3: TGCGCCAGCAGCTTGGCCGCAGGGGCCTACACTGAAGCTTTCTTT. This sequence encodes CASSLAAGAYTEAFF.

V is TRBV29-1 and J is TRBJ2-3; D call uncertain. CDR1 and CDR2 from the germline V gene are SQVTM and ANQGSEA. V gave up 8 bases and J gave up 3 bases, with 9 bases separating them. CDR3 length: 11 residues. The CDR3 loop reads CSSGWTDTQYF. CDR3 DNA: TGCAGCTCCGGTTGGACAGATACGCAGTATTTT.

This clonotype was counted between two and nine times. The chain couples TRBV6-1 to TRBJ2-6; D remains ambiguous. Germline V gene sequence: CDR1 MNHNS, CDR2 SASEGT. The germline V and J ends were trimmed by 5 bases and 1 base, with 6 bases remaining between them. This CDR3 comprises 14 residues. CDR3 sequence: CASSPKSGANVLTF. CDR3 coding DNA: TGTGCCAGCAGTCCCAAATCTGGGGCCAACGTCCTGACTTTC.

V gene TRBV28 combines with J gene TRBJ2-7; 8 bases line up with TRBD1. The J segment lost 0 bases and the V segment lost 6 bases, leaving 7 bases of the junction unmatched. The germline CDR1 and CDR2 sequences are MDHEN and SYDVKM. CDR3 length: 15 residues. In nucleotides, the CDR3 is TGTGCCAGCAGCCCAGGGGGCGGTAGCTCCTACGAGCAGTACTTC. This sequence encodes CASSPGGGSSYEQYF.

The chain carries TRBV29-1 and TRBJ2-5, with TRBD1 as a possible D gene (7 bases). The CDR3 is 13 amino acids. Germline V gives CDR1 SQVTM, CDR2 ANQGSEA. Trimming took off 3 bases at V and 6 bases at J, with 14 bases between the two ends. The CDR3 region is CSVERTGGKTQYF. In DNA form, the CDR3 reads TGCAGCGTTGAGAGGACAGGAGGGAAGACCCAGTACTTC.

The chain links TRBV12-5 to TRBJ2-3; no reliable D call. Trimming took 2 bases from V and 1 from J, leaving 13 bases between them. From germline, CDR1 is LGHNT and CDR2 FRNRAP. The length of the CDR3 is 16 residues. CDR3 protein: CASGLSLGRGTDTQYF. CDR3 DNA sequence: TGTGCTAGTGGTTTGTCCCTCGGACGGGGCACAGATACGCAGTATTTT.

This clonotype has only a few counts. The chain has TRBV27 and TRBJ2-1; D unresolved. The CDR3 loop spans 13 amino acids. V was pared by 8 bases and J by 5 bases, with 13 bases between. The V gene's germline CDR1 is MNHEY and CDR2 SMNVEV (reference sequence). In nucleotides, the CDR3 is TGTGCCAGCTCCGTAGGGCAGCACAATGAGCAGTTCTTC. It yields the protein CASSVGQHNEQFF.

In its sample, this clonotype was seen many times. V is TRBV3-1 and J is TRBJ1-5; no definite D call. V shed 3 bases and J shed 6 bases, with 9 bases lying between them. This CDR3 spans 13 amino acids. In germline, CDR1 is LGHDT, CDR2 YNNKEL (reference sequence). For the CDR3, the DNA is TGTGCCAGCAGCCAGGGGATGGGTCAGCCCCAGCATTTT. Amino acids: CASSQGMGQPQHF.

This chain uses TRBV6-1 with TRBJ2-1, with 7 bases matching TRBD1. V shed 6 bases, J shed 9 bases, and the junction held 11 bases outside the gene matches. Germline assignment: CDR1 MNHNS and CDR2 SASEGT. The CDR3 is 14 residues long. DNA for the CDR3: TGTGCCAGCAGCCATCGACAGGGTATGGGTGAGCAGTTCTTC. Translating gives CASSHRQGMGEQFF.